This T cell receptor (beta chain) comes out of a study of T cell responses to AZD1222 COVID-19 vaccine (dated by TCRdb to the early 2020s). Some background on the complete study: A total of approximately 230 trial participants underwent TCR sequencing, of whom 207 received two doses of AZD1222 and roughly 25 received two doses of the MenACWY control vaccine. Enrollment into the trials was organized by age into subgroups of 18-55, 56-69 and 70-plus years, and those subgroups contained roughly 140, 27 and 60 TCR-sequenced participants, respectively. Overall study results and their limits: Most participants were white British and females outnumbered males, and the authors suggested that clonal diversity may have been underestimated. Conclusions about previously exposed vaccinees are limited, since just six AZD1222 recipients were seropositive for SARS-CoV-2 at baseline. Nearly half of unique spike-specific TCRs reportedly recognized epitopes outside regions mutated in the B.1.351 and B.1.1.7 variants. Because no samples from the day 14 peak response were available, repertoires could be characterized only after the peak T cell response. CD4 TCRs associated with the vaccine covered the entire spike protein, and the dominant responses were in regions 160-218 and 743-854. After two AZD1222 doses, spike-specific TCR breadth and depth were significantly higher than at day 0 and than in MenACWY recipients. In the small 56-69-year group, the increase in depth fell short of significance, most likely because of low power.

The germline V gene (reference sequence) sets CDR1 to SEHNR and CDR2 to FQNEAQ. Including cysteine and phenylalanine, the CDR3 has 13 amino acids. The DNA shown is the 39-base CDR3, in frame from base 1. Between the V and J ends, shortened by 4 bases and 7 bases respectively, the junction contains 14 bases. The CDR3 regions of human TCRbeta chains were analyzed by immunosequencing. The original pipeline was this. TCRs in the repertoires were matched against a reference library of SARS-CoV-2-specific TCRs that had been generated with the MIRA antigen-specificity platform. Breadth was defined as the fraction of unique TCRs that were SARS-CoV-2-associated. Depth was defined as the fraction of total T cells that were SARS-CoV-2-associated. Using the MIRA data, each spike-specific TCR was mapped to the spike region that the TCR reacts to and placed in a CD4 or CD8 class. Log10-transformed breadth and depth values were compared by one-way ANOVA with Sidak's multiple comparisons tests. Imported from immuneACCESS, the table was reduced by TCRdb to in-frame sequences with V and J called. These copies leave out some clones; in studies compared against another copy, an unresolved V gene accounts for under half, and the cause of the remainder is not known. The V and J calls and clone size were taken over from that table, and D and trimming were inferred from the DNA. Across this sample there are approximately 210,000 clones, with around 94% seen only once. The leading ten clones occupy around 1.7% of the sample.

The time point tag for this specimen amounts to: about 28 days (+/-7) after the second vaccine dose. Taken with the paper, the label for treatment or condition translates to: meningococcal conjugate vaccine given as trial control. Vaccinee samples were obtained from the UK trials COV001 and COV002, which included a single-blind randomized controlled phase 2/3 trial of AZD1222 (ChAdOx1 nCoV-19) in healthy adults. For TCRbeta chain sequencing, PBMC samples from trial participants were taken at day 0 and at day 28 after the second dose. With respect to this clone: Its antigen remains unidentified. No much larger clone is present one base from it, and per-base qualities are unavailable.

Recombination connected TRBV7-9 to TRBJ2-7; perhaps TRBD2 is the D gene, with 5 bases matching. This TCR derives from an adult who received the MenACWY meningococcal vaccine as a control. Sequencing used peripheral blood, obtained 28 days after the second dose of the MenACWY control vaccine. The DNA is as follows: TGTGCCAGCAGCTCCCCCCGGGGTGGGGAGCAGTACTTC. It specifies CASSSPRGGEQYF.